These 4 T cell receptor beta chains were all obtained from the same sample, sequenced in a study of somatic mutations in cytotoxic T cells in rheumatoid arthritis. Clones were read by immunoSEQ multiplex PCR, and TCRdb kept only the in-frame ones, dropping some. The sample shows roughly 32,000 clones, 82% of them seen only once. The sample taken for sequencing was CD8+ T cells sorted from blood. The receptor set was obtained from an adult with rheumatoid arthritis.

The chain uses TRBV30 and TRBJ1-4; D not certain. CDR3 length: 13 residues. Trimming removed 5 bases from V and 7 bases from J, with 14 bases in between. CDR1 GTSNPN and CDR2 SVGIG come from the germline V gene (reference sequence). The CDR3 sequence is CAWSRGIGEKLFF. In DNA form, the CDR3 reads TGTGCCTGGTCCCGAGGGATCGGTGAAAAACTGTTTTTT.

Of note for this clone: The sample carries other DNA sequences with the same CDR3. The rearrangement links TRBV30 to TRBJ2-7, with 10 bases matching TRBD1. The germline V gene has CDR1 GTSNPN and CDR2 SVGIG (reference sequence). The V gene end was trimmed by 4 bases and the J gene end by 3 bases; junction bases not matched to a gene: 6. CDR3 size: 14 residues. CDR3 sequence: CAWTPGTGDYEQYF. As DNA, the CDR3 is TGTGCCTGGACTCCTGGGACAGGGGACTACGAGCAGTACTTC.

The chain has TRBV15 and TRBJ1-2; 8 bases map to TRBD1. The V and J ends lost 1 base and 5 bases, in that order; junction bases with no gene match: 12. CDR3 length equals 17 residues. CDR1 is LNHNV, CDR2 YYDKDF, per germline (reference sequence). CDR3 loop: CATSRVSVRGHRYGYTF. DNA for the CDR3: TGTGCCACCAGCAGAGTGTCTGTCAGGGGGCATCGGTATGGCTACACCTTC.

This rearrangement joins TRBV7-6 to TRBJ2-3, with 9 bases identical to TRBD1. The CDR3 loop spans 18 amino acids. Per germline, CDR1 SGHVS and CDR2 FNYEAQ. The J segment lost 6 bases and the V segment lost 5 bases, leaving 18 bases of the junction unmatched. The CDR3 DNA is TGTGCCAGCAGCGGGTACGCGGAGGACAGGGGTCCGGCGGATACGCAGTATTTT. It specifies CASSGYAEDRGPADTQYF.